Many counts were recorded for the clone carrying this T cell receptor (beta chain). The antigen is undetermined. The data stem from a study of regulatory T cells in long-lasting Graves disease. Study-level points and caveats: Clonotypes that were public and shared totalled 2,500 to 3,500 in persistent patients versus 750 to 1,000 in new patients. Authors noted too few samples as a limitation.

Time point given: newly diagnosed GD, antithyroid drugs for less than 3 months. The TCR library used RNA extracted from PBMCs. Germline V CDR1 and CDR2: MNHEY, SMNVEV (reference sequence). Trimming at V came to 4 bases and at J to 7 bases, leaving 5 bases not matched to a gene. The CDR3 extends over 14 amino acids. To make TCR beta libraries, researchers used iRepertoire HTBI primers and Arm-PCR of CDR3 regions. MiXCR was run by TCRdb on the multiplex PCR reads, yielding one entry per CDR3 protein. The sample lists about 420,000 distinct CDR3 sequences; about 16% were seen once. This sample also appeared in a second study, on T cells in Graves' hyperthyroidism and ophthalmopathy. This second report adds: In blood, most of the thyroid clonotypes expanded above 0.001 were also present.

This sequence originates from a woman aged 18-29 years with Graves disease. This sequence joins TRBV27 and TRBJ1-5, with 9 bases matching TRBD1. The sample consisted of peripheral blood mononuclear cells (PBMCs), taken at new diagnosis, from a patient treated with antithyroid drugs. CDR3 residues: CASSWTGADQPQHF. The CDR3 bases are TGTGCCAGCAGTTGGACAGGGGCAGACCAGCCCCAGCATTTT.